This TCR beta chain stems from a study of T-cell memory formation after mild COVID-19. V shed 3 bases, J shed 6 bases, and the junction held 4 bases outside the gene matches. The length of the CDR3 is 15 residues. Germline V gives CDR1 MNHEY, CDR2 SMNVEV (reference sequence). Broader study findings: CD4/CD8 balance characterized clones contracting day 15 to 85, and CD4+ skew characterized later expanders. The study found contracting CD4+ clones mainly in CM and EM and contracting CD8+ clones in EMRA. Researchers found some responding clones in pre-infection memory, a sign that cross-reactive memory joined.

This clonotype came up a few times. Antigen: not known. 5'RACE primed at constant segments yielded TCR alpha and TCR beta cDNA libraries bearing sample barcodes and UMIs. TCRdb reprocessed the 5' RACE reads with MiXCR, giving one entry per CDR3 protein. The table has over 120,000 distinct CDR3 sequences, about 6% seen once. The source material was PBMCs or a T cell subset sorted from them (not recorded which). The V gene is TRBV27, the J gene TRBJ2-2; 10 bases are shared with TRBD1. The receptor's source is an adult woman who had mild COVID-19 (a few samples of this study predate the infection). Cell type and time point are not known. CDR3 bases: TGTGCCAGCAGTTTCGGGGGGACAGGGGCCGGGGAGCTGTTTTTT. It codes for CASSFGGTGAGELFF.